This is a list of T cell receptor beta chains from one sample in a study of blood T cells in healthy people across ages. TCRdb passed the 5' RACE reads through MiXCR, listing each CDR3 protein once. This table has about 1.5 million distinct CDR3 sequences, 42% appearing once. Sequenced sample: blood. Every receptor here comes from a woman between 18 and 29 years old in good health. CDR3s include the opening cysteine and the closing phenylalanine or tryptophan. Fields, in order: V gene, CDR3 length, D gene, clone size, J gene, CDR3 protein, CDR3 DNA. D genes are given only for firm matches. Size is stated for part of the rows, as once, few or many counts, or as a class when the clone is expanded.

TRBV25-1,15,TRBD2,.,TRBJ2-5,CASARRGVVAETQYF,TGTGCCAGCGCCCGTCGGGGGGTAGTCGCAGAGACCCAGTACTTC
TRBV4-3,14,TRBD2,.,TRBJ2-7,CASSPTSGNSVQYF,TGCGCCAGCAGCCCGACTAGCGGGAATTCCGTTCAGTACTTC
TRBV20-1,13,.,few,TRBJ2-7,CSARRALSYEQYF,TGCAGTGCTAGACGGGCTCTCTCCTACGAGCAGTACTTC
TRBV27,16,.,.,TRBJ2-1,CASKTSGGLGLNEQFF,TGTGCCAGCAAAACAAGTGGGGGACTGGGACTCAATGAGCAGTTCTTC
TRBV7-2,14,TRBD1,.,TRBJ1-1,CASSFRTGYTEAFF,TGTGCCAGCAGCTTTCGGACAGGGTACACTGAAGCTTTCTTT
TRBV7-8,13,.,few,TRBJ2-7,CASSVGLASTQYF,TGTGCCAGCAGCGTAGGGCTAGCCAGCACCCAGTACTTC
TRBV29-1,12,.,many,TRBJ2-1,CSVNRDYNEQFF,TGCAGCGTAAACAGGGACTACAATGAGCAGTTCTTC
TRBV12-3/TRBV12-4,13,.,.,TRBJ1-6,CASRTMYNSPLHF,TGTGCCAGCAGGACTATGTATAATTCACCCCTCCACTTT
TRBV5-1,15,.,.,TRBJ2-5,CASSPVWGTYNEQYF,TGCGCCAGCAGCCCGGTTTGGGGGACCTACAATGAGCAGTACTTC
TRBV10-3,17,TRBD2,.,TRBJ2-1,CAISEFGLAGAQETQFF,TGTGCCATCAGTGAGTTTGGACTAGCGGGGGCCCAAGAGACCCAGTTCTTC
TRBV6-1,12,.,.,TRBJ1-1,CASRAGNAEAFF,TGTGCCAGCAGAGCTGGTAACGCTGAAGCTTTCTTT
TRBV4-1,16,TRBD2,.,TRBJ2-3,CAKPGETSGGADTQYF,TGCGCCAAACCCGGGGAGACTAGCGGGGGTGCAGATACGCAGTATTTT
TRBV9,14,.,.,TRBJ2-5,CASSVSGAYNEQYF,TGTGCCAGCAGCGTAAGTGGCGCCTACAATGAGCAGTACTTC
TRBV3-1,14,.,few,TRBJ2-7,CASGERGRSYEQYF,TGTGCCAGCGGTGAGAGGGGGAGATCCTACGAGCAGTACTTC
TRBV4-3,15,TRBD1,many,TRBJ2-1,CASSPRQGAYNEQFF,TGTGCCAGCAGTCCCCGACAGGGGGCCTACAATGAGCAGTTCTTC
TRBV20-1,13,.,.,TRBJ2-7,CSAGDPWGYEQYF,TGCAGTGCCGGGGACCCTTGGGGCTACGAGCAGTACTTC
TRBV10-3,15,.,.,TRBJ1-6,CAISDPTDYNSPLHF,TGTGCCATCAGTGACCCGACAGATTATAATTCACCCCTCCACTTT
TRBV20-1,15,.,.,TRBJ2-3,CSAGRAAVLADTQYF,TGCAGTGCGGGGCGCGCTGCGGTGCTGGCAGATACGCAGTATTTT
TRBV28,15,.,.,TRBJ1-2,CASSLWDRVRHGYTF,TGTGCCAGCAGTTTATGGGATCGGGTACGACATGGCTACACCTTC
TRBV5-1,15,TRBD1,.,TRBJ1-1,CASSSLGTGNTEAFF,TGCGCCAGCAGCTCTTTAGGGACAGGGAACACTGAAGCTTTCTTT
TRBV7-7,13,.,few,TRBJ2-3,CASSLQVADTQYF,TGTGCTAGCAGCTTGCAGGTGGCAGATACGCAGTATTTT
TRBV29-1,14,.,once,TRBJ2-1,CGVDRIFCYNEQFF,TGCGGCGTTGATCGGATATTTTGCTACAATGAGCAGTTCTTC
TRBV5-6,15,.,.,TRBJ2-1,CASSHPLSSYNEQFF,TGTGCCAGCAGCCATCCCCTGAGCTCCTACAATGAGCAGTTCTTC
TRBV3-1,16,.,.,TRBJ2-2,CASRHSALGLRRELFF,TGTGCCAGCAGACATTCAGCACTTGGATTGCGTCGGGAGCTGTTTTTT
TRBV28,14,.,.,TRBJ1-2,CASSLAASGYGYTF,TGTGCCAGCAGTTTAGCCGCAAGTGGCTATGGCTACACCTTC
TRBV5-1,16,TRBD1,few,TRBJ1-2,CASSLGLDRVNYGYTF,TGCGCCAGCAGCTTGGGGTTGGACAGGGTTAACTATGGCTACACCTTC
TRBV20-1,18,TRBD1,.,TRBJ1-5,CSATGQGPVIDSNQPQHF,TGCAGTGCTACGGGACAGGGGCCAGTAATAGACAGCAATCAGCCCCAGCATTTT
TRBV6-2/TRBV6-3,16,TRBD1,.,TRBJ2-7,CASSNLGQASANEQYF,TGTGCCAGCAGTAACCTGGGACAGGCCTCGGCGAATGAGCAGTACTTC
TRBV7-2,15,TRBD1,.,TRBJ2-3,CAGSTGQVRTDTQYF,TGTGCCGGCAGCACTGGACAGGTCCGAACAGATACGCAGTATTTT
TRBV5-1,15,TRBD1,few,TRBJ2-5,CASSFQTGGQETQYF,TGCGCCAGCAGCTTCCAAACAGGGGGCCAAGAGACCCAGTACTTC
TRBV20-1,15,TRBD1,.,TRBJ2-7,CSARDPRTGDYEQYF,TGCAGTGCTAGAGATCCCCGGACAGGCGACTACGAGCAGTACTTC